What follows are 27 T cell receptor beta chains derived from one specimen sequenced in a study of CD8 T cells in ankylosing spondylitis. Points from the study as a whole: Characteristic of ankylosing spondylitis blood, it appeared, was a TCR beta motif comprising about eight highly homologous variants.

TCRdb redid the calling of the 5' RACE reads with MiXCR, one entry per CDR3 protein. The profile covers 200,000 to 250,000 distinct CDR3 sequences, with around 19% appearing a single time and about 42% taken by the ten largest. The antigens for these receptors are not known. The sequencing sample was made of blood, either unsorted or a sorted T cell fraction (not recorded which). The origin of the receptors is a male donor with ankylosing spondylitis.

The chain is built from TRBV4-1 and TRBJ1-2, with D maybe TRBD1 (6 bases). Per germline, CDR1 MGHRA and CDR2 YSYEKL. The CDR3 is 15 amino acids. V was trimmed by 0 bases and J by 3 bases, leaving 11 bases between them. The CDR3 region is CASSQEQGDDYGYTF. The CDR3 DNA follows: TGCGCCAGCAGCCAAGAACAGGGTGACGACTATGGCTACACCTTC.

The rearrangement uses TRBV6-1 and TRBJ1-1; D may be TRBD1 (6 bases). Germline CDR1 and CDR2: MNHNS and SASEGT. Trimming stripped 3 bases from V and 1 base from J, with 12 bases between. There are 15 residues in the CDR3. This chain's CDR3 is CASSDYRDSNTEAFF. CDR3 in DNA: TGTGCCAGCAGTGATTACAGGGACTCGAACACTGAAGCTTTCTTT.

This clonotype was picked up a small number of times. CDR3 amino acids: CASSLGASGGTSSYNEQFF. Here the CDR3 DNA reads TGTGCCAGCAGCTTAGGAGCTAGCGGGGGGACGAGCTCCTACAATGAGCAGTTCTTC. This chain uses TRBV7-4 with TRBJ2-1; 11 nucleotides agree with TRBD2. The CDR3 covers 19 residues. Per the germline V gene, CDR1 is SGHVT and CDR2 is SQSDAQ. V lost 1 base and J lost 0; bases outside the gene matches: 8.

This chain joins TRBV29-1 and TRBJ2-2; 8 nucleotides match TRBD1. Germline V gene data show CDR1 as SQVTM and CDR2 as ANQGSEA. CDR3 size: 16 residues. Trimming removed 4 bases from V and 6 bases from J; junction bases left unmatched: 13. The CDR3 spells CSVVSAGTGSAGELFF. CDR3 bases: TGCAGCGTTGTGTCCGCCGGGACAGGATCTGCCGGGGAGCTGTTTTTT.

The chain combines TRBV4-1 with TRBJ2-1; D is ambiguous. The V and J ends lost 0 bases and 0 bases respectively, with 18 bases between them. Per the germline V gene, CDR1 is MGHRA and CDR2 is YSYEKL. This CDR3 has 19 residues. The CDR3 nucleotides are TGCGCCAGCAGCCAAGAACAATTTCTATATGGCAGCTCCTACAATGAGCAGTTCTTC. Protein: CASSQEQFLYGSSYNEQFF.

This clonotype appeared many times. The chain carries TRBV7-9 and TRBJ2-7; perhaps TRBD2 as D (5 bases). V was clipped by 5 bases and J by 2 bases, with 7 bases between them. There are 12 residues in the CDR3. Germline V gene lookup returns CDR1 SEHNR and CDR2 FQNEAQ (reference sequence). The CDR3: CASSPGAYEQYF. The CDR3 DNA follows: TGTGCCAGCAGCCCCGGGGCCTACGAGCAGTACTTC. Filled out from reference TRBV7-9 and TRBJ2-7, the complete variable domain reads DTGVSQNPRHKITKRGQNVTFRCDPISEHNRLYWYRQTLGQGPEFLTYFQNEAQLEKSRLLSDRFSAERPKGSFSTLEIQRTEQGDSAMYLCASSPGAYEQYFGPGTRLTVT.

V is TRBV7-8 and J is TRBJ1-1; D might be TRBD1 (6 bases). This CDR3 has 15 residues. Germline assignment: CDR1 SGHVS and CDR2 FQNEAQ. V lost 1 base to trimming and J lost 0 bases, with 9 bases between them. CDR3 residues: CASSLEEGVNTEAFF. The CDR3 coding sequence is TGTGCCAGCAGCTTAGAGGAGGGGGTGAACACTGAAGCTTTCTTT.

This clonotype was seen ten or more times. The chain combines TRBV28 with TRBJ2-7, with D tentatively TRBD1 or TRBD2 (5 bases each). Deletions cut 5 bases from V and 2 bases from J, with 13 bases between. The CDR3 covers 14 residues. The germline V gene encodes CDR1 MDHEN and CDR2 SYDVKM. The CDR3 loop reads CASSHRDPPYEQYF. CDR3 sequence (DNA): TGTGCCAGCAGTCACCGGGACCCTCCCTACGAGCAGTACTTC.

This chain uses TRBV27 with TRBJ2-1; TRBD2 might be the D (6 bases). The CDR3 is 15 residues long. The germline V and J ends were trimmed by 7 bases and 4 bases, with 17 bases remaining between them. Germline assignment: CDR1 MNHEY and CDR2 SMNVEV (reference sequence). CDR3 nucleotide sequence: TGTGCCAGCAAGATACGGGAGCTGTCATACAATGAGCAGTTCTTC. Translating it yields CASKIRELSYNEQFF.

The rearrangement uses TRBV2 and TRBJ2-1; D is perhaps TRBD1 (5 bases). This CDR3 region has 12 residues. V shed 1 base and J shed 8 bases, with 6 bases lying between them. From germline, CDR1 is SNHLY and CDR2 FYNNEI. DNA of the CDR3: TGTGCCAGCAGTGAAGGGGGCGATGAGCAGTTCTTC. Amino acid sequence: CASSEGGDEQFF.

This sequence joins TRBV9 and TRBJ2-7, with D uncertain. V lost 0 bases and J 2 bases, leaving 9 bases between the germline ends. This CDR3 region has 14 residues. Germline-derived CDR1 and CDR2 are SGDLS and YYNGEE. This CDR3 reads CASSVGIGPYEQYF. CDR3 nucleotide sequence: TGTGCCAGCAGCGTAGGGATAGGGCCCTACGAGCAGTACTTC.

CDR3 sequence: CASSLSGYTSSYNEQFF. In nucleotides, the CDR3 is TGTGCCAGCAGCCTATCGGGGTATACCAGCTCCTACAATGAGCAGTTCTTC. The V call is TRBV3-1, the J call TRBJ2-1, with a tentative D call TRBD2 (5 bases). The germline V gene has CDR1 LGHDT and CDR2 YNNKEL (reference sequence). This CDR3 contains 17 residues. V shed 4 bases and J shed 0 bases, with 16 bases lying between them.

The CDR3 DNA follows: TGTGCCAGCAGTCAGAGCGGATCCTACGAGCAGTACTTC. Translated, it gives CASSQSGSYEQYF. This chain uses TRBV12-3 or TRBV12-4 with TRBJ2-7; a possible D gene is TRBD2 (5 bases). This CDR3 contains 13 residues. Trimming cost V 5 bases and J 1 base, with 9 bases left between them.

This clonotype has more than one count but fewer than ten. V and J are TRBV20-1 and TRBJ2-7; D is unresolved. V was cut by 0 bases and J by 0 bases, with 6 bases left in between. There are 13 residues in the CDR3. Per the germline V gene, CDR1 is DFQATT and CDR2 is SNEGSKA (reference sequence). The CDR3 region is CSARDRYSYEQYF. In DNA, the CDR3 is TGCAGTGCTAGAGATCGCTACTCCTACGAGCAGTACTTC.

The rearrangement links TRBV29-1 to TRBJ1-2; TRBD1 aligns across 10 bases. V gave up 7 bases and J gave up 4 bases; unmatched junction bases: 12. The germline V gene encodes CDR1 SQVTM and CDR2 ANQGSEA. This CDR3 spans 15 amino acids. CDR3: CSANQLGTGAYGYTF. CDR3 nucleotides: TGCAGCGCTAACCAACTCGGGACAGGGGCCTATGGCTACACCTTC.

The rearrangement joins TRBV9 to TRBJ2-5, with 10 positions matching TRBD2. V gave up 5 bases and J gave up 5 bases; unmatched junction bases: 9. The length of the CDR3 is 15 residues. In germline, CDR1 is SGDLS, CDR2 YYNGEE. The CDR3 region is CASRRGLAGVETQYF. In DNA, the CDR3 is TGTGCCAGCAGGAGGGGTCTAGCGGGGGTGGAGACCCAGTACTTC.

This rearrangement joins TRBV21-1 to TRBJ2-2; the D call of TRBD1 is as the table states it, not checked on the DNA. TRBV21-1 is labeled a pseudogene. This CDR3 region has 17 residues. CDR3 protein: CASSMEGGTANTGELFF. In DNA form, the CDR3 reads TGTGCCAGCAGCATGGAAGGCGGGACAGCGAACACCGGGGAGCTGTTTTTT.

This clonotype came up once. This chain joins TRBV7-7 and TRBJ2-3; perhaps D is TRBD1 or TRBD2 (5 bases each). Trimming left V 1 base short and J 2 bases short, with 10 bases between. The length of the CDR3 is 15 residues. Germline V gene data show CDR1 as SSHAT and CDR2 as FNYEAQ (reference sequence). CDR3 protein: CASSLGDGLTDTQYF. In nucleotides, the CDR3 is TGTGCCAGCAGCTTAGGGGACGGCCTCACAGATACGCAGTATTTT. Looking up the rest from reference TRBV7-7 and TRBJ2-3 gives the full variable domain: GAGVSQSPRYKVTKRGQDVTLRCDPISSHATLYWYQQALGQGPEFLTYFNYEAQPDKSGLPSDRFSAERPEGSISTLTIQRTEQRDSAMYRCASSLGDGLTDTQYFGPGTRLTVL.

This clonotype was observed a handful of times. The gene calls are TRBV7-9 and TRBJ2-7; D ambiguous. CDR1 is SEHNR, CDR2 FQNEAQ, per germline (reference sequence). Trimming cost V 5 bases and J 4 bases, with 12 bases left between them. This CDR3 comprises 13 residues. The CDR3 region is CASSLEHIYEQYF. Here the CDR3 DNA reads TGTGCCAGCAGCCTAGAACACATTTACGAGCAGTACTTC.

This clonotype was seen more than once but under ten times. This chain uses TRBV7-9 with TRBJ1-2; 8 positions match TRBD1. Germline assignment: CDR1 SEHNR and CDR2 FQNEAQ (reference sequence). This CDR3 is 13 amino acids long. The V segment lost 1 base and the J segment 6 bases; nucleotides outside the gene matches: 1. For the CDR3, the DNA is TGTGCCAGCAGCTTAGAGACAGGGGATGGCTACACCTTC. Protein product: CASSLETGDGYTF.

This clonotype was counted many times. The chain recombines TRBV12-3 or TRBV12-4 with TRBJ1-2; no reliable D call. The length of the CDR3 is 14 residues. Trimming pared 3 bases from V and 4 bases from J, leaving 12 bases between. The CDR3 DNA reads as TGTGCCAGCAGTTTTGGCACTCTGGGCTATGGCTACACCTTC. This encodes CASSFGTLGYGYTF.

This clonotype has more than one count but fewer than ten. The rearrangement uses TRBV11-3 and TRBJ1-1; TRBD1 might be the D (6 bases). Per the germline V gene, CDR1 is SGHNT and CDR2 is YENEEA. V shed 5 bases and J shed 2 bases, with 15 bases lying between them. The CDR3 runs to 15 residues. The CDR3 loop reads CASSKQGGANTEAFF. The CDR3 DNA reads as TGTGCCAGCAGCAAACAGGGAGGCGCAAACACTGAAGCTTTCTTT. Variable domain in full (rest from reference TRBV11-3 and TRBJ1-1): EAGVVQSPRYKIIEKKQPVAFWCNPISGHNTLYWYLQNLGQGPELLIRYENEEAVDDSQLPKDRFSAERLKGVDSTLKIQPAELGDSAVYLCASSKQGGANTEAFFGQGTRLTVV.

The rearrangement links TRBV7-4 to TRBJ2-1, with 12 bases matching TRBD2. Per germline, CDR1 SGHVT and CDR2 SQSDAQ. V trimming: 8 bases; J trimming: 9 bases; junction bases outside the gene matches: 11. The CDR3 has 15 amino acids. The CDR3 spells CASCERTSGDIEQFF. The CDR3 DNA reads TGTGCCAGCTGCGAGCGGACTAGCGGGGATATTGAGCAGTTCTTC.

The rearrangement joins TRBV20-1 to TRBJ2-3; D may be TRBD2 (6 bases). This CDR3 comprises 15 residues. CDR1 is DFQATT, CDR2 SNEGSKA, per germline (reference sequence). V dropped 0 bases and J dropped 2 bases, with 12 bases sitting between them. CDR3 DNA: TGCAGTGCTAGAGACAGGGAGGAGGTCACAGATACGCAGTATTTT. As protein: CSARDREEVTDTQYF.

The chain employs TRBV20-1 and TRBJ2-1; 9 positions agree with TRBD2. The CDR3 sequence is 15 residues long. Trimming removed 3 bases from V and 0 bases from J; junction bases left unmatched: 3. Germline values: CDR1 DFQATT, CDR2 SNEGSKA (reference sequence). This chain's CDR3 is CSASGGGASYNEQFF. CDR3 coding DNA: TGCAGTGCTAGTGGCGGGGGGGCCTCCTACAATGAGCAGTTCTTC.

The chain joins TRBV9 to TRBJ2-3, with TRBD2 as a possible D gene (5 bases). CDR3 length equals 15 residues. The V and J ends lost 0 bases and 1 base respectively, with 9 bases between them. Per germline, CDR1 SGDLS and CDR2 YYNGEE. DNA of the CDR3: TGTGCCAGCAGCGTAGCGGGGTGGGGCACAGATACGCAGTATTTT. This encodes CASSVAGWGTDTQYF.

The chain employs TRBV27 and TRBJ2-7, with D tentatively TRBD2 (5 bases). The length of the CDR3 is 13 residues. CDR1 and CDR2 from the germline V gene are MNHEY and SMNVEV (reference sequence). Trimming removed 2 bases from V and 7 bases from J, with 12 bases in between. The CDR3 protein is CASSLGEGWEQYF. The CDR3 DNA sequence: TGTGCCAGCAGTTTAGGCGAGGGCTGGGAGCAGTACTTC.